Listed here is a single TCR beta chain. The sample holds a few counts of this clonotype. The antigen it recognizes is unknown. The record has no base qualities; no much larger clone is one base away. Libraries of naive CD8 T cells were built from anywhere between roughly 17,000 and 1,100,000 sorted cells, with 10%, 30% or 50% of the purified RNA used. On a BD FACSAria II, naive CD8 T cells were FACS-sorted as CD8+CD4-CCR7+CD45RA+ and collected into RLT Plus buffer. Detection sensitivity was tested by spiking Jurkat RNA equal to about 10 TCR copies' worth into samples containing roughly 19,000-1,100,000 naive CD8 T cells. Enrichment of CD8 T cells was performed with RosetteSep CD8+ T Cell Enrichment Cocktail and Ficoll-Paque, after which ACK red cell lysis was carried out. From the cysteine up to the phenylalanine, the CDR3 has a length of 13 residues. Only the CDR3 DNA stays, 39 bases, in frame from base 1. V lost 2 bases and J lost 3 bases; the stretch between them is 11 bases long. According to the germline V gene, CDR1 reads SQVTM and CDR2 reads ANQGSEA.

This entry comes from a study of molecular identifiers for immune sequencing clone quantification (dated by TCRdb to the late 2010s). Background on the whole study: For a replicate experiment, the RNA from either approximately 20,000 or 100,000 naive CD8 T cells was divided into five aliquots, and four of those aliquots went on to sequencing. This methods study benchmarked molecular-identifier clustering-based TCR repertoire sequencing (MIDCIRS) and TCR RNA copy counting, using CD8 T cells to do so. What the work shows at the level of the full study, not this receptor alone: The naive libraries included spiked-in Jurkat TCR RNA (around 9 copies' worth), and this Jurkat TCR RNA is not part of the donor repertoire. Without barcode sub-clustering, chimeric consensus sequences inflated TCR diversity; chimeras reached as high as 47%. In CMV-specific effector cells, over 97% of molecules were held by clones above 20 RNA copies, whereas under 1% of molecules were held by such clones in naive cells. Modeling gave about three recovered TCR RNA copies per cell versus 7.5 to 10 by digital PCR, implying approximately 30% capture efficiency. Highly expanded clone sizes could be underestimated because identical TCR molecules may share a barcode. Spiked-in Jurkat TCR RNA equivalent to a single cell was reported to be detectable even among over 800,000 naive CD8 T cells.

Library prep was done by PCR. For sequencing, a NextSeq 500 was employed. Bulk TCR libraries were made following a previously described method, with the TCR primers given in Table S5. The Qiagen AllPrep DNA/RNA kit was used to purify total RNA. Before any analysis, reads coming from multiple sequencing runs of the same library were combined into one pool. Under the source paper's analysis protocol: Reads were retained only if an exact TCR constant sequence was present, and the retained reads were trimmed to 150 nt and grouped according to their 12-nt molecular barcodes. Reads inside each barcode group were sub-clustered using a 15% Levenshtein threshold, and a quality-weighted consensus sequence was constructed for each RNA molecule. Non-functional sequences were discarded, and so were lower-count sequences lying one edit away from another sequence. Based on a fit of two negative binomial distributions, barcode sub-clusters having less than 20% of the maximum read count were discarded. The public reads were reprocessed in TCRdb via fastp at Q25 and MiXCR, keeping in-frame beta chains. Under each unique CDR3 protein, matching rows form one entry showing the most common genes and DNA. The V and J calls were determined by TCRdb, not by the authors. Counted in this sample were around 460,000 distinct CDR3 sequences; around 25% of them appeared once. Approximately 0.8% of the sample lies in the top ten.

The sample consisted of naive CD8+ T cells from blood, with Jurkat cell RNA spiked in. The cell subset or site label, as the study defines it: FACS-sorted CD8+CD4-CCR7+CD45RA+ naive T cells. Recombination linked TRBV29-1 to TRBJ2-7; confidence is insufficient to name the D gene. The TCR was taken from a human donor in good health. Some libraries in this study had Jurkat cell RNA spiked in. The CDR3 protein sequence reads: CSVEQFSDYEQYF. The DNA sequence is given as TGCAGCGTTGAACAGTTTTCCGACTACGAGCAGTACTTC.